This T cell receptor beta chain was recorded in a study of T cell responses to AZD1222 COVID-19 vaccine. Study summary: Second-dose groups at about 4 or about 12 weeks were pooled.

V was cut by 3 bases and J by 4 bases, with 13 bases left in between. The CDR3 runs 15 residues. The germline V gene encodes CDR1 LGHNA and CDR2 YNFKEQ. As concerns this clone: Its cognate antigen is unknown.

Measured with immunoSEQ multiplex PCR; TCRdb has only the in-frame clones, and not every one. The sample contains 90,000 to 120,000 clones, around nine tenths of which appear only once. Study results and caveats: The peak T cell response came first, and repertoires were sampled only after it.

This clonotype was sampled from an adult in good health. The chain carries TRBV4-2 and TRBJ1-5; D perhaps matches TRBD1 (6 bases). The sequencing here drew on peripheral blood, taken on day 0 of AZD1222 vaccination. This CDR3 is CASSQGGGGNQPQHF. CDR3 DNA: TGTGCCAGCAGCCAGGGGGGAGGGGGGAATCAGCCCCAGCATTTT.